These 27 T cell receptor beta chains came from one sample sequenced in a study of OX40 agonist ivuxolimab in advanced cancers. Sequenced by immunoSEQ multiplex PCR; TCRdb stores in-frame clones only, minus some. The sample records about 64,000 clones, about 80% being singletons. Sequences were derived from CD4+ or CD8+ T cells sorted from blood, sampled in a trial of the OX40 agonist ivuxolimab. Every receptor here comes from an adult with an advanced solid tumor such as melanoma, head and neck, liver or kidney cancer.

This clone was seen a handful of times. This rearrangement joins TRBV5-4 to TRBJ1-1; 7 nucleotides match TRBD1. Germline V lookup: CDR1 SGHNT, CDR2 YYREEE (reference sequence). The J segment lost 4 bases and the V segment lost 1 base, leaving 7 bases of the junction unmatched. This CDR3 spans 15 amino acids. The CDR3 loop reads CASSLSNRGGTEAFF. The DNA for the CDR3 is TGTGCCAGCAGCTTGTCGAACAGGGGAGGCACTGAAGCTTTCTTT.

The V and J genes are TRBV18 and TRBJ2-5; D remains ambiguous. Germline values: CDR1 KGHSH, CDR2 LQKENI. V was shortened by 2 bases and J by 3 bases, with 7 bases between the two germline ends. CDR3 length: 13 amino acids. Here the CDR3 DNA reads TGTGCCAGCTCACCAGGTGTAAAAGAGACCCAGTACTTC. Its protein product is CASSPGVKETQYF.

The chain combines TRBV7-2 with TRBJ2-2, with D maybe TRBD1 (5 bases). CDR1 is SGHTA and CDR2 is FQGNSA in the germline V gene. Trimming stripped 5 bases from V and 6 bases from J, with 22 bases between. This CDR3 is 17 amino acids long. The CDR3: CASSPGLGPIGPGELFF. The CDR3 bases are TGTGCCAGCAGCCCAGGGTTAGGCCCGATTGGGCCCGGGGAGCTGTTTTTT.

The V and J genes are TRBV7-9 and TRBJ1-1, with TRBD1 matching over 8 bases. Germline values: CDR1 SEHNR, CDR2 FQNEAQ (reference sequence). The CDR3 has 15 residues. V gave up 1 base and J gave up 5 bases; unmatched junction bases: 6. CDR3 sequence: CASSLGAGGVTEAFF. For the CDR3, the DNA is TGTGCCAGCAGCTTAGGGGCAGGGGGCGTGACTGAAGCTTTCTTT.

The V and J genes are TRBV19 and TRBJ2-7; 8 nucleotides match TRBD1. The V segment lost 7 bases and the J segment 6 bases; nucleotides outside the gene matches: 5. The V gene's germline CDR1 is LNHDA and CDR2 SQIVND (reference sequence). The length of the CDR3 is 12 residues. CDR3 region: CASTTTGGEQYF. CDR3 sequence (DNA): TGTGCCAGTACCACCACAGGGGGCGAGCAGTACTTC. The full variable domain, completed using reference TRBV19 and TRBJ2-7, is DGGITQSPKYLFRKEGQNVTLSCEQNLNHDAMYWYRQDPGQGLRLIYYSQIVNDFQKGDIAEGYSVSREKKESFPLTVTSAQKNPTAFYLCASTTTGGEQYFGPGTRLTVT.

This rearrangement joins TRBV19 to TRBJ2-5, with TRBD1 as a possible D gene (6 bases). Germline lookup yields CDR1 LNHDA and CDR2 SQIVND (reference sequence). This CDR3 has 13 residues. The V and J ends lost 6 bases and 5 bases respectively, with 13 bases between them. The CDR3 region has the DNA TGTGCCAGTAGGCAGGGGCAGGAGGAGACCCAGTACTTC. Translating gives CASRQGQEETQYF.

This clone has just a few counts. CDR3 sequence reads: CASSRGLAGTYEQYF. The DNA of the CDR3 is TGTGCCAGCAGCCGGGGACTAGCGGGGACCTACGAGCAGTACTTC. The chain is built from TRBV7-2 and TRBJ2-7, with TRBD2 identical over 13 bases. Per the germline V gene, CDR1 is SGHTA and CDR2 is FQGNSA. The CDR3 length is 15 residues. The V and J ends lost 5 bases and 2 bases, in that order; junction bases with no gene match: 3.

As for this clone: Germline and junction disagree at one end, which may indicate a read error. The V gene is TRBV29-1, the J gene TRBJ2-7; the match to TRBD1 covers 8 bases. This CDR3 comprises 14 residues. The germline V gene has CDR1 SQVTM and CDR2 ANQGSEA. The DNA of the CDR3 is TGCAGCGTCGAAGGACAGGGTGGATTTCGCGACCAGTACTTC. This gives the protein CSVEGQGGFRDQYF.

The chain combines TRBV18 with TRBJ1-2, with D possibly TRBD1 on 5 matching bases. Trimming pared 3 bases from V and 3 bases from J, leaving 14 bases between. The CDR3 covers 15 residues. Germline V gene lookup returns CDR1 KGHSH and CDR2 LQKENI. The CDR3 sequence is CASSPEAGRDYGYTF. Written as DNA, the CDR3 is TGTGCCAGCTCACCGGAGGCAGGGCGGGACTATGGCTACACCTTC.

The V and J genes are TRBV30 and TRBJ2-2; TRBD2 agrees at 11 bases. Unmatched junction bases numbered 4, after V lost 1 base and J lost 6 bases. Per the germline V gene, CDR1 is GTSNPN and CDR2 is SVGIG (reference sequence). The CDR3 is 15 residues long. The CDR3: CAWSGIAGGPGELFF. Written as DNA, the CDR3 is TGTGCCTGGAGTGGGATAGCGGGAGGGCCCGGGGAGCTGTTTTTT.

The chain links TRBV6-5 to TRBJ2-2; D unresolved. The CDR3 length is 13 residues. Germline V gene data show CDR1 as MNHEY and CDR2 as SVGAGI. Between the trimmed V and J ends, which lost 7 bases and 6 bases, there was a span of 12 bases. CDR3 DNA sequence: TGTGCCAGCAATACCCTTGGAGCCGGGGAGCTGTTTTTT. Protein: CASNTLGAGELFF.

The chain has TRBV18 and TRBJ1-2; D might be TRBD1 (5 bases). There are 16 residues in the CDR3. Germline V gene lookup returns CDR1 KGHSH and CDR2 LQKENI. Trimming stripped 0 bases from V and 2 bases from J, with 13 bases between. In DNA form, the CDR3 reads TGTGCCAGCTCACCACCGATCAGGGTCGAGAACTATGGCTACACCTTC. Translating it yields CASSPPIRVENYGYTF.

This chain uses TRBV6-5 with TRBJ2-7; D is unclear. CDR1 and CDR2 from the germline V gene are MNHEY and SVGAGI. Deletions cut 5 bases from V and 2 bases from J, with 16 bases between. The length of the CDR3 is 15 residues. CDR3 protein: CASSRYSSGTYEQYF. CDR3 coding DNA: TGTGCCAGCAGTCGTTACTCATCGGGCACCTACGAGCAGTACTTC.

This chain joins TRBV7-2 and TRBJ1-5, with no clear D. V lost 2 bases to trimming and J lost 5 bases, with 7 bases between them. CDR1 is SGHTA, CDR2 FQGNSA, per germline. The CDR3 is 13 residues long. CDR3 in amino acids: CASSLRRDQPQHF. For the CDR3, the DNA is TGTGCCAGCAGCTTACGACGGGATCAGCCCCAGCATTTT.

The chain recombines TRBV5-1 with TRBJ2-3; D gene ambiguous. V lost 0 bases and J lost 0, with 8 bases in between. This CDR3 spans 15 amino acids. Germline loops: CDR1 SGHRS, CDR2 YFSETQ. Here the CDR3 reads CASSLESRSTDTQYF. The DNA of the CDR3 is TGCGCCAGCAGCTTGGAATCTCGGAGCACAGATACGCAGTATTTT.

This chain connects TRBV5-4 to TRBJ1-2, with 9 bases identical to TRBD1. The CDR3 is 13 amino acids. Germline values: CDR1 SGHNT, CDR2 YYREEE (reference sequence). The V and J ends lost 3 bases and 4 bases, in that order; junction bases with no gene match: 1. Here the CDR3 reads CASSWDRAYGYTF. CDR3 sequence (DNA): TGTGCCAGCAGCTGGGACAGGGCCTATGGCTACACCTTC.

In DNA, the CDR3 is TGTGCCAACTCCGAGACAGGGGCCTGGAGTGAAAAACTGTTTTTT. This sequence encodes CANSETGAWSEKLFF. This sequence joins TRBV2 and TRBJ1-4, with 8 bases aligning to TRBD1. Germline CDR1 SNHLY, CDR2 FYNNEI. The length of the CDR3 is 15 residues. V dropped 10 bases and J dropped 7; count of bases not matched to a gene: 14.

This clone appeared a few times. V gene TRBV5-1 combines with J gene TRBJ2-3; D is ambiguous. The CDR3 contains 14 residues. Germline CDR1 is SGHRS and CDR2 is YFSETQ. The V end lost 0 bases, the J end lost 0 bases, and 5 bases lay between the germline ends. As DNA, the CDR3 is TGCGCCAGCAGCTTGGCCGATAGCACAGATACGCAGTATTTT. It specifies CASSLADSTDTQYF. The full variable domain, in which reference TRBV5-1 and TRBJ2-3 provide the parts outside the CDR3, is KAGVTQTPRYLIKTRGQQVTLSCSPISGHRSVSWYQQTPGQGLQFLFEYFSETQRNKGNFPGRFSGRQFSNSRSEMNVSTLELGDSALYLCASSLADSTDTQYFGPGTRLTVL.

The gene calls are TRBV7-2 and TRBJ2-4; D unclear. The V and J ends lost 1 base and 6 bases respectively, with 7 bases between them. The CDR3 consists of 13 residues. The germline V gene encodes CDR1 SGHTA and CDR2 FQGNSA. The CDR3 DNA sequence: TGTGCCAGCAGCTTAGAGGACGGAAACATTCAGTACTTC. Translation: CASSLEDGNIQYF.

CDR3 residues: CASSRRDSNTEAFF. The CDR3 DNA follows: TGTGCCAGCAGCCGCCGGGACAGCAACACTGAAGCTTTCTTT. The V gene is TRBV7-6, the J gene TRBJ1-1; TRBD1 matches 7 bases. After removal of 5 bases from V and 2 bases from J, the junction contained 5 bases not matched to a gene. Germline V gene data show CDR1 as SGHVS and CDR2 as FNYEAQ. The CDR3 length is 14 residues. The full variable domain, with the rest looked up from reference TRBV7-6 and TRBJ1-1, is GAGVSQSPRYKVTKRGQDVALRCDPISGHVSLYWYRQALGQGPEFLTYFNYEAQQDKSGLPNDRFSAERPEGSISTLTIQRTEQRDSAMYRCASSRRDSNTEAFFGQGTRLTVV.

The chain has TRBV6-1 and TRBJ1-1; 7 bases match TRBD1. The length of the CDR3 is 16 residues. The V segment lost 4 bases and the J segment 4 bases; nucleotides outside the gene matches: 12. Germline V gene lookup returns CDR1 MNHNS and CDR2 SASEGT. In DNA, the CDR3 is TGTGCCAGCAGTGTATTTGCAGGGGGAAAGGGCACTGAAGCTTTCTTT. This translates into CASSVFAGGKGTEAFF.

The CDR3 here is CASSLVLEGGTDTQYF. The CDR3, as DNA: TGCGCCAGCAGCTTGGTCTTAGAGGGGGGCACAGATACGCAGTATTTT. The genes are TRBV5-1 and TRBJ2-3; D is possibly TRBD1 (6 bases). CDR3 length equals 16 residues. CDR1 and CDR2 (germline): SGHRS, YFSETQ. Trimming pared 0 bases from V and 1 base from J, leaving 12 bases between.

The V call is TRBV7-2, the J call TRBJ2-2; D is perhaps TRBD1 or TRBD2 (5 bases each). With 7 bases removed from V and 4 bases from J, the gap between germline ends came to 19 bases. Germline CDR1 and CDR2: SGHTA and FQGNSA. CDR3 length: 16 amino acids. This chain's CDR3 is CASTPPGQRGTGELFF. In DNA, the CDR3 is TGTGCCAGCACCCCCCCGGGGCAGAGGGGCACCGGGGAGCTGTTTTTT.

This chain uses TRBV14 with TRBJ1-1; unclear D gene. The CDR3 extends over 12 amino acids. V lost 1 base to trimming and J lost 5 bases, with 5 bases between them. Germline values: CDR1 SGHDN, CDR2 FVKESK. CDR3 loop: CASSQVETEAFF. DNA for the CDR3: TGTGCCAGCAGCCAAGTGGAAACTGAAGCTTTCTTT.

The chain is built from TRBV4-1 and TRBJ1-5; no reliable D call. Trimming left V 2 bases short and J 7 bases short, with 12 bases between. The CDR3 spans 14 residues. CDR1 MGHRA and CDR2 YSYEKL come from the germline V gene. The CDR3 DNA sequence: TGCGCCAGCAGCCAAACGTTTGCTCGGCAGCCCCAGCATTTT. The encoded protein is CASSQTFARQPQHF.

As for this clone: Distinct nucleotide sequences in the sample also encode this CDR3. The V call is TRBV19, the J call TRBJ2-7; 7 bases map to TRBD1. Germline V gene sequence: CDR1 LNHDA, CDR2 SQIVND (reference sequence). The junction had 5 bases not matched to a gene; V was cut back by 6 bases and J by 0 bases. The CDR3 consists of 14 residues. The CDR3 nucleotides read TGTGCCAGTAGCCTGGGGACAGTCTCCTACGAGCAGTACTTC. Translation gives CASSLGTVSYEQYF.

The chain carries TRBV7-9 and TRBJ2-7; TRBD2 is a possible D gene (6 bases). Germline CDR1 SEHNR, CDR2 FQNEAQ (reference sequence). The CDR3 covers 17 residues. V was shortened by 4 bases and J by 0 bases, with 19 bases between the two germline ends. The CDR3 DNA follows: TGTGCCAGCAGCTCCCCTTTTCGGGACTTCTCCTCCTACGAGCAGTACTTC. Translated: CASSSPFRDFSSYEQYF.